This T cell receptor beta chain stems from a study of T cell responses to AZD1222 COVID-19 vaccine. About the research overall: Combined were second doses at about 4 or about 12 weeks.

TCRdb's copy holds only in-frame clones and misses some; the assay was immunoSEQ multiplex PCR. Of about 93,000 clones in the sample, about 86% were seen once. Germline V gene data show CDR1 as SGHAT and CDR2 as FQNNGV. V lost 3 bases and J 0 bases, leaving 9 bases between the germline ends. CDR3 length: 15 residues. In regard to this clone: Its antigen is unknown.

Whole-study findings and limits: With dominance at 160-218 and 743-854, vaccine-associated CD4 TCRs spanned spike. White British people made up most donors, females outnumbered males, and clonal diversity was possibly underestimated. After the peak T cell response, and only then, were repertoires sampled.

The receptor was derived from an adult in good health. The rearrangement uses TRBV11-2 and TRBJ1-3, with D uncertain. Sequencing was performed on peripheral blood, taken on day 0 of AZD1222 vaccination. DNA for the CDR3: TGTGCCAGCAGCTTTGACCCCCGCTCTGGAAACACCATATATTTT. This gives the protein CASSFDPRSGNTIYF.